This entry is about one T cell receptor (beta chain). CDR1 MNHEY and CDR2 SMNVEV come from the germline V gene (reference sequence). Losses at the gene ends were 6 bases for V and 5 bases for J; bases not matched to a gene: 14. The CDR3 totals 16 residues. This sample is drawn from a study of control samples from healthy donors and cancer patients. The table came from immunoSEQ multiplex PCR; TCRdb's copy has only in-frame clones and leaves some out. Of almost 40,000 clones detected, approximately 82% appear once; the ten largest clones hold around a fifth. The receptor was derived from a woman aged 55-69 years with lung cancer. What was sequenced was PBMCs. The chain employs TRBV27 and TRBJ2-5; 8 bases are a match to TRBD2. The CDR3: CASSFGGGVGRETQYF. Written as DNA, the CDR3 is TGTGCCAGCAGCTTCGGGGGGGGAGTTGGGAGGGAGACCCAGTACTTC.